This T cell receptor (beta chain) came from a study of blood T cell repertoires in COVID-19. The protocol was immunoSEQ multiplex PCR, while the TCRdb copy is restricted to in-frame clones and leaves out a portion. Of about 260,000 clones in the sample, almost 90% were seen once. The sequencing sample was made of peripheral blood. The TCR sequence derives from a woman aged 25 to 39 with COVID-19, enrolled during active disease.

In DNA, the CDR3 is TGTGCCAGCAGCTTAGGAACCGGGAGCACTGAAGCTTTCTTT. Its translation: CASSLGTGSTEAFF. The rearrangement uses TRBV11-3 and TRBJ1-1; D unresolved. This CDR3 is 14 amino acids long. Germline-derived CDR1 and CDR2 are SGHNT and YENEEA. The V end was cut by 1 base, the J end by 4 bases, with 10 bases between.